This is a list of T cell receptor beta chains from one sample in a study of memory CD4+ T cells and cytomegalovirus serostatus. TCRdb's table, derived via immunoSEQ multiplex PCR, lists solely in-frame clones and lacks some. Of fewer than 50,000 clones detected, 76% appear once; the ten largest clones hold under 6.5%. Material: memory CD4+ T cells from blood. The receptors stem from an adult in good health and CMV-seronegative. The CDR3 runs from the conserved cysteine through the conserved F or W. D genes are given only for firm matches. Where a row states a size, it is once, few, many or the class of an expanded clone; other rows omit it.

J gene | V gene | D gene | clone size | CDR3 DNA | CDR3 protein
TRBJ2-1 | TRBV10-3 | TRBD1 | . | TGTGCCATCAGTGAAGGGACAGGGGGGTATGAGCAGTTCTTC | CAISEGTGGYEQFF
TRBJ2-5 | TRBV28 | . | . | TGTGCCAGCAGTTTAGCTATCGGGACCGCACAAGAGACCCAGTACTTC | CASSLAIGTAQETQYF
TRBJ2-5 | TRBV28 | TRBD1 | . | TGTGCCAGCAGACCGTCCGGACAGGGACTTTTAGAGACCCAGTACTTC | CASRPSGQGLLETQYF
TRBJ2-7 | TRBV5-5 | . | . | TGTGCCAGCAGCTCCTCACTAACAGGAGCAGGATACTACGAGCAGTACTTC | CASSSSLTGAGYYEQYF
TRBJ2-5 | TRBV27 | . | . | TGTGCCAGCAGTCCTAACCTCCAGGGTTGGCAGACCCAGTACTTC | CASSPNLQGWQTQYF
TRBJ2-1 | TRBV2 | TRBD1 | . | TGTGCCAGCAGTGAAGGACAGGGGTTCGGTGGGAGGGAGCAGTTCTTC | CASSEGQGFGGREQFF
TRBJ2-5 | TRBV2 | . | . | TGTGCCAGCAGGGTAGGGAACCAAGAGACCCAGTACTTC | CASRVGNQETQYF
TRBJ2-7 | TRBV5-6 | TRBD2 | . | TGTGCCAGCACCTTACTGGGAGCGGGATCCGAAGGGGACGAGCAGTACTTC | CASTLLGAGSEGDEQYF
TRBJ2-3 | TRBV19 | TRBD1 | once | TGTGCCAGTAGTATTGAGACAGGGGGAGATACGCAGTATTTT | CASSIETGGDTQYF
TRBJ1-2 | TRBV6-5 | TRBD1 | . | TGTGCCAGCAGGACCATGGGACAGGGGGCAGGAGGCTACACCTTC | CASRTMGQGAGGYTF
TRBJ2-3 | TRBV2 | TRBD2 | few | TGTGCCAGCAGTGAACGTCGGACTAGCGGGAGTTCAGATACGCAGTATTTT | CASSERRTSGSSDTQYF
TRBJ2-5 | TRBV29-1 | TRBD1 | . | TGCAGCGTTGCCCCTATCCAGGGGGCTGGAGAGACCCAGTACTTC | CSVAPIQGAGETQYF
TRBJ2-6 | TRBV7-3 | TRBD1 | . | TGTGCCAGCAGCTTAGAGGGACAGGGCCTGTATTCTGGGGCCAACGTCCTGACTTTC | CASSLEGQGLYSGANVLTF
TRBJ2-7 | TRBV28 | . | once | TGTGCCAGCAGAGGTAGTGGGTCAGTCTCCGAGCAGTACTTC | CASRGSGSVSEQYF
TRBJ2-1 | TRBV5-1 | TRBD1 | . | TGCGCCAGCAGCTCGATGACAGGGGGTGGCAATGAGCAGTTCTTC | CASSSMTGGGNEQFF
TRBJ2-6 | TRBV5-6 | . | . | TGTGCCAGCAGCTTGGGAGTCTCTGGGGCCAACGTCCTGACTTTC | CASSLGVSGANVLTF
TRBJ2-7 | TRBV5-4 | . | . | TGTGCCAGCAGCTTGGCTCCGGCCGGGACTTCTTACGTGCAGTACTTC | CASSLAPAGTSYVQYF
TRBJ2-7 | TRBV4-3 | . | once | TGCGCCAGCAGCCAAGAAAGTCGCGGCGGCTACGAGCAGTACTTC | CASSQESRGGYEQYF
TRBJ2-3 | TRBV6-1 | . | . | TGTGCCAGCAGTGAAGGTCGGATTTCTAGCACAGATACGCAGTATTTT | CASSEGRISSTDTQYF
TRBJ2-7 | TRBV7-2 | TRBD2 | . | TGTGCCAGCAGCAAAAAGGGACTAGCGGGAGACAGCGAGCAGTACTTC | CASSKKGLAGDSEQYF
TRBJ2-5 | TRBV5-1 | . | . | TGCGCCAGCAGCCCTGTGGGGAGCGGGCAAGAGACCCAGTACTTC | CASSPVGSGQETQYF
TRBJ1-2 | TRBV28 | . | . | TGTGCCGCGGATGGCCATAACTATGGCTACACCTTC | CAADGHNYGYTF
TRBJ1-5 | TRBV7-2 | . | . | TGTGCCAGCAGCCCCGGGGACCGTCAGCCCCAGCATTTT | CASSPGDRQPQHF
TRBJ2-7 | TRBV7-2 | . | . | TGTGCCAGCAGCTTAGCTTCCCGGACCTACGAGCAGTACTTC | CASSLASRTYEQYF
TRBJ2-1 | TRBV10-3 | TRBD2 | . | TGTGCCATCAGTGCGGTAGTAGCGGGAGTGGACAATGAGCAGTTCTTC | CAISAVVAGVDNEQFF
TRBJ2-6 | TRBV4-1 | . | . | TGCGCCAGCAGCCAAGAACGGCAGGGGATCCCCTCTGGGGCCAACGTCCTGACTTTC | CASSQERQGIPSGANVLTF
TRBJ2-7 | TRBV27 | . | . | TGTGCCAGCAGTCCATCATGGCGGGTCTTGAACTACGAGCAGTACTTC | CASSPSWRVLNYEQYF
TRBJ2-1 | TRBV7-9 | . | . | TGTGCCAGCAGCTTAACCGACAATGAGCAGTTCTTC | CASSLTDNEQFF
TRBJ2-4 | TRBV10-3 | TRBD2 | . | TGTGCCATCAGTGAGAGCGGGAGGGCCGCCAAAAACATTCAGTACTTC | CAISESGRAAKNIQYF
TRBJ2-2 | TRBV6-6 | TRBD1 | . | TGTGCCAGCAGAAGACAGGGTGGCACCGGGGAGCTGTTTTTT | CASRRQGGTGELFF
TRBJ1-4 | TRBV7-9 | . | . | TGCGCCAGCAGCCAAGTAGTCGGGAGAAATGAAAAACTGTTTTTT | CASSQVVGRNEKLFF
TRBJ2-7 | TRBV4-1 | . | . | TGCGCCAGCAGCCAAGGGGGCTTGGGGGCAAGCCACGAGCAGTACTTC | CASSQGGLGASHEQYF
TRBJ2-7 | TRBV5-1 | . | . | TGCGCCAGCAGCTTCACTGAAGACAACTACGAGCAGTACTTC | CASSFTEDNYEQYF
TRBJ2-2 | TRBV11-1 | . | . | TGTGCCAGCAGCCACCAAAGGACGAACACCGGGGAGCTGTTTTTT | CASSHQRTNTGELFF
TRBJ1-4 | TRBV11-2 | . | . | TGTGCCAGCAGCTTAGATTTAGGTTCTGGTGAAAAACTGTTTTTT | CASSLDLGSGEKLFF
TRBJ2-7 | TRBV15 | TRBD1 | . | TGTGCCACCAGCAGAGAGTGGGGACAGATGTACGAGCAGTACTTC | CATSREWGQMYEQYF
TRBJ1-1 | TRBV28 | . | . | TGTGCCAGCAGTTTATTACAGGGAAGGACTGAAGCTTTCTTT | CASSLLQGRTEAFF
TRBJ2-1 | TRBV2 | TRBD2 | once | TGTGCCAGCAGTGAAGCGCTAAGCGGGAGGAGGCCGTTCTTC | CASSEALSGRRPFF
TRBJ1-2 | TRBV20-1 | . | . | TGCAGTGCTAGAGAGGGCTACACCTTC | CSAREGYTF
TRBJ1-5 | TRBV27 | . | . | TGTGCCAGCAGTTTAACATTGGCAGTTGGTCAGCCCCAGCATTTT | CASSLTLAVGQPQHF
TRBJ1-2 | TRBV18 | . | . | TGTGCCAGCTCACCCGGGAGGGCTCTTAACTATGGCTACACCTTC | CASSPGRALNYGYTF
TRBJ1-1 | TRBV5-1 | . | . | TGCGCCAGCAGTAACGGGGCGCACACTGAAGCTTTCTTT | CASSNGAHTEAFF
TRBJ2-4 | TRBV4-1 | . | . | TGCGCCAGCAGCCAAGTAGTTCCAAGAACCCATGCCCAAAACATTCAGTACTTC | CASSQVVPRTHAQNIQYF
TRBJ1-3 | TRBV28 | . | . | TGTGCCAGCAGTTCACCGGACAGTATCGCTGGAAACACCATATATTTT | CASSSPDSIAGNTIYF
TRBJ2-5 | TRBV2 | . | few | TGTGCCAGCAGTGAACAGGGGAACTCGGAGACCCAGTACTTC | CASSEQGNSETQYF
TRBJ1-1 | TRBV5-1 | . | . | TGCGCCAGCAGCTTGGCTAGCTGGAACACTGAAGCTTTCTTT | CASSLASWNTEAFF
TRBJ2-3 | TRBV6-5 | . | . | TGTGCCAGCAGGCTACAGGTCCTCACAGATACGCAGTATTTT | CASRLQVLTDTQYF
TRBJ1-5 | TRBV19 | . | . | TGTGCCAGTACCCTCGGGGGAATCAGCAATCAGCCCCAGCATTTT | CASTLGGISNQPQHF
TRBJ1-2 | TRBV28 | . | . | TGTGCCAGCCGAGGGCCAGGGGCGAGGGGCTACACCTTC | CASRGPGARGYTF
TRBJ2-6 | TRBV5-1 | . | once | TGCGCCAGCAGCTCGGCGGGGACTGGGGCCAACGTCCTGACTTTC | CASSSAGTGANVLTF
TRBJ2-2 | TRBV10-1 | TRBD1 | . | TGCGCCAGCAGTGGCCCTCCGGGACAGGGAAACACCGGGGAGCTGTTTTTT | CASSGPPGQGNTGELFF
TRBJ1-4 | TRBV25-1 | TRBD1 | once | TGTGCCAGCAGTGGTGCAGCAGGGGGCATTGAAAAACTGTTTTTT | CASSGAAGGIEKLFF
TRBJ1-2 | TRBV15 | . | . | TGTGCCACCTCCAGGGGATCCAACTATGGCTACACCTTC | CATSRGSNYGYTF
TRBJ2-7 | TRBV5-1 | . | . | TGCGCCAGCAGCCCGGCACCGGACAGAGCTTACGAGCAGTACTTC | CASSPAPDRAYEQYF
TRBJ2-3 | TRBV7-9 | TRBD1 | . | TGTGCCAGCAGCTTAGGGGACAGAACTAGCACAGATACGCAGTATTTT | CASSLGDRTSTDTQYF
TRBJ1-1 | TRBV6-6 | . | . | TGTGCCAGCGCCCCCCGACAGTCGAACACTGAAGCTTTCTTT | CASAPRQSNTEAFF
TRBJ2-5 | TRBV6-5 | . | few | TGTGCCAGCAGGGAACAGGGTTCAGTTGGGACCCAGTACTTC | CASREQGSVGTQYF